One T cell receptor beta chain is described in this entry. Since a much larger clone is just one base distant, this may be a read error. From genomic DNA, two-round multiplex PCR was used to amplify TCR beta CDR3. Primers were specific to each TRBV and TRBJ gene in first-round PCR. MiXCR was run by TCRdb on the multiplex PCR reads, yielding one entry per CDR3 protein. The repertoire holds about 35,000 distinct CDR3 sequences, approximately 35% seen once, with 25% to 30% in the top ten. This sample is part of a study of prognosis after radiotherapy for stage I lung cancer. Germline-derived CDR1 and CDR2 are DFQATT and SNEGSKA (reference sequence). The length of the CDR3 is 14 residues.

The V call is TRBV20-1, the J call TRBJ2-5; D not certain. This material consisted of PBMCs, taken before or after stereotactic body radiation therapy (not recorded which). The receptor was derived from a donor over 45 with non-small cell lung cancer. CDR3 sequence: CSATGLPPQETHYF. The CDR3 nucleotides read TGCAGTGCTACCGGGCTCCCCCCTCAAGAGACCCATTACTTC.